The clone carrying this TCR beta chain was seen more than once but under ten times. This sample stems from a study of blood T cells in healthy people across ages. Germline V CDR1 and CDR2: SEHNR, FQNEAQ (reference sequence). The CDR3 runs 16 residues. J lost 4 bases, V lost 4 bases, and 8 bases had no gene match. Together with a sample-barcoded 5' primer, a J-beta primer mix was included in a second PCR lasting roughly 6 to 12 cycles. TCRdb reanalysed the 5' RACE reads using MiXCR and keeps one entry per CDR3 protein. Of roughly 730,000 distinct CDR3 sequences listed, about 56% are singletons. This TCR was sampled from a man aged 35-49 years in good health. Sequencing was done on a sample of blood. The genes are TRBV7-9 and TRBJ2-1, with 9 bases that match TRBD2. The DNA of the CDR3 is TGTGCCAGCAGCTCCAGCGGGGGGACATATTACAATGAGCAGTTCTTC. Encoded protein: CASSSSGGTYYNEQFF.